The clone carrying this TCR beta chain has just one count. Seattle's enrolled individuals joined amid active infection and were then monitored longitudinally. The sample originates from a study of blood T cell repertoires in COVID-19. Whole-study context: COVID-19 samples from acute and convalescent phases originated in the United States, Italy and Spain. Nucleic acid was either cDNA or gDNA, and it came from T cells, B-cell-depleted T cells, or PBMCs.

Methods used by the authors: Estimation of nucleated cell counts relied on the amplification of reference gene primers. TCRdb keeps only in-frame clones here, not all; method: immunoSEQ multiplex PCR. V, J and clone size reflect that table, while D and trimming were determined from the DNA. The sample shows approximately 530,000 clones, less than 90% of them seen only once. The CDR3 runs 16 residues. Germline values: CDR1 SGHDT, CDR2 YYEEEE. The V end lost 3 bases, the J end lost 8 bases, and 23 bases lay between the germline ends. The clonotype was recovered from a woman in her 50s with COVID-19, enrolled during active disease. Sequencing input: peripheral blood. This chain joins TRBV5-6 and TRBJ1-2; D uncertain. CDR3 coding DNA: TGTGCCAGCAGCTCTGGCGTTGTAGTCGGTTCTAGAGGCTACACCTTC. It is translated as CASSSGVVVGSRGYTF.